This TCR beta chain was profiled in a study of CXCR3-negative and CXCR3-positive naive CD8 T cells. Points from the study as a whole: Naive cells with CXCR3 showed TRB CDR3s that were more hydrophobic than those in CXCR3-negative naive cells.

On this clonotype itself: Its antigen remains unknown.

Germline CDR1 and CDR2: SQVTM and ANQGSEA. The CDR3 is 13 residues long. The study made its TRB cDNA libraries by 5' RACE, adding UMI labels. With the 5' RACE reads reprocessed, TCRdb shows one record per CDR3 protein and no DNA. The table for this sample gives around 88,000 distinct CDR3 sequences. V usage is TRBV29-1 and J usage is TRBJ1-2. This sequence originates from a human donor in good health. Some clones in this sample may be carry-over from other donors' samples. Sequencing input: naive CXCR3+ CD8+ T cells from blood. Noted subset: CD45RO-CCR7+CD27+CD95- naive CD8+ T cells expressing CXCR3 (TNR3+). The chain's CDR3 is CSVDEGPSYGYTF.